This paragraph reports one T cell receptor beta chain. CD8+ and CD4+ T cells from blood underwent TCR beta sequencing, which was carried out in a high-throughput format. TEMRA cells underwent FACS enrichment and CD8+ and CD4+ T cells underwent negative isolation. This entry belongs to a study of CD8 T cells in Susac syndrome. Germline V gives CDR1 GTSNPN, CDR2 SVGIG (reference sequence). The CDR3 is made up of 14 amino acids. V dropped 5 bases and J dropped 4; count of bases not matched to a gene: 8. RNA totalling roughly 0.5 to 1 ug underwent reverse transcription with random hexamers. The method of amplification for TCR beta CDR3 was immunoSEQ multiplex PCR, covering 54 Vbeta and 13 Jbeta. TCRdb recomputed calls from the immunoSEQ multiplex PCR reads with MiXCR, one row per CDR3 protein. This sample has roughly 330,000 distinct CDR3 sequences, with under 95% found just once.

The chain combines TRBV30 with TRBJ2-3, with 8 bases identical to TRBD1. The clonotype was recovered from a human donor with multiple sclerosis. Sample: CD4+ T cells from PBMCs. The CDR3 protein is CAWGGQVGSDTQYF. The CDR3, as DNA: TGTGCCTGGGGGGGACAGGTGGGCTCAGATACGCAGTATTTT.